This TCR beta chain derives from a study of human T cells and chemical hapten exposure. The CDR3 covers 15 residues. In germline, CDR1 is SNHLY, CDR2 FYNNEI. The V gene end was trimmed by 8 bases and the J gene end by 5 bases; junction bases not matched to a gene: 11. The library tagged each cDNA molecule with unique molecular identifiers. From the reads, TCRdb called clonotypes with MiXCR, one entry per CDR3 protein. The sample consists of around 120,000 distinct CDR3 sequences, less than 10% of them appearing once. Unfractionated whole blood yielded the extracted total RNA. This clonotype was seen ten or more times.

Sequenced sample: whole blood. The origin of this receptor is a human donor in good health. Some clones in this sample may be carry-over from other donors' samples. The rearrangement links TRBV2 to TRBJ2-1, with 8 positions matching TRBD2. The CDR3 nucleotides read TGTGCCAGCCGTATAGCGGGATTAGGCCACAATGAGCAGTTCTTC. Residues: CASRIAGLGHNEQFF.